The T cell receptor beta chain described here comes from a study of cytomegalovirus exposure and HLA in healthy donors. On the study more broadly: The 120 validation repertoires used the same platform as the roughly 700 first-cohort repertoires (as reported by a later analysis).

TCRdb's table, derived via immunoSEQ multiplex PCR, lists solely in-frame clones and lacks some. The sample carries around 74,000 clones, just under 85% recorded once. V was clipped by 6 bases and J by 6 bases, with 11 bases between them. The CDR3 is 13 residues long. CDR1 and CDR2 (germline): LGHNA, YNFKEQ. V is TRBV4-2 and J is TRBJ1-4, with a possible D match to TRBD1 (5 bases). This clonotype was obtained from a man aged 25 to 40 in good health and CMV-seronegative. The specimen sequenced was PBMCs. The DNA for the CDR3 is TGTGCCAGCAGTCGGACGGGGGATGAAAAACTGTTTTTT. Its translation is CASSRTGDEKLFF.